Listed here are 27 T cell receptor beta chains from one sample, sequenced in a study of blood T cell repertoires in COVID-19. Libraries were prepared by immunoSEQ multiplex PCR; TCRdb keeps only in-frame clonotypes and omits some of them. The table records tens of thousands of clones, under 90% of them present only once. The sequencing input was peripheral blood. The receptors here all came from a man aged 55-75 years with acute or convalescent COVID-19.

Here the CDR3 DNA reads TGTGCCAGCAGCCCGGGTGTAAAACTGTTTTTT. Translated, it gives CASSPGVKLFF. V is TRBV7-8 and J is TRBJ1-4; D call uncertain. V was shortened by 5 bases and J by 10 bases, with 8 bases between the two germline ends. The CDR3 totals 11 residues. The germline CDR1 and CDR2 sequences are SGHVS and FQNEAQ.

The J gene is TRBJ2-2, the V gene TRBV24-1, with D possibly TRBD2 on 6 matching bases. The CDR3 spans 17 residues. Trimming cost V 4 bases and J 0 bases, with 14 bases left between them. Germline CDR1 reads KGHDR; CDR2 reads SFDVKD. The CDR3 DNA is TGTGCCACCAGTGACCCTGGCGGCGGGGCGAACACCGGGGAGCTGTTTTTT. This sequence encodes CATSDPGGGANTGELFF.

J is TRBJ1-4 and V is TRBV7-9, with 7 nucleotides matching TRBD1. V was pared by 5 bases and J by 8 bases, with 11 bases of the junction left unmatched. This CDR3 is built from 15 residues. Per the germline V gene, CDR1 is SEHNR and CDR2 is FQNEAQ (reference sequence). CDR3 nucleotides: TGTGCCAGCAGCCTAAAAGGGGGCGGTTGGGAAAAACTGTTTTTT. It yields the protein CASSLKGGGWEKLFF. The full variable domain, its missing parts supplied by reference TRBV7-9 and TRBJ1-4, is DTGVSQNPRHKITKRGQNVTFRCDPISEHNRLYWYRQTLGQGPEFLTYFQNEAQLEKSRLLSDRFSAERPKGSFSTLEIQRTEQGDSAMYLCASSLKGGGWEKLFFGSGTQLSVL.

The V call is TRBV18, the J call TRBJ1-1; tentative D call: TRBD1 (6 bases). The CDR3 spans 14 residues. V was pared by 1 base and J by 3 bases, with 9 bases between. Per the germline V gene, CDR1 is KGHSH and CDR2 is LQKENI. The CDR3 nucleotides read TGTGCCAGCTCACCACAACAGGGATACACTGAAGCTTTCTTT. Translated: CASSPQQGYTEAFF.

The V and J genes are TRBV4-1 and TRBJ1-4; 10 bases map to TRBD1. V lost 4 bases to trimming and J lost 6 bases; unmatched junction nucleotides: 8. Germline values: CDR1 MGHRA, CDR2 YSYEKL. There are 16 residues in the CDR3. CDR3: CASSPGQGRRHEKLFF. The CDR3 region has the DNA TGCGCCAGCAGCCCGGGACAGGGGAGGCGTCATGAAAAACTGTTTTTT.

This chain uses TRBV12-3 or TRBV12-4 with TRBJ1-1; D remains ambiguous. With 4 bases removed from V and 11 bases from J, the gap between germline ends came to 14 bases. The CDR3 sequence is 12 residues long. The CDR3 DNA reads TGTGCCAGCAGTTCCCAACTATCCCAGGCTTTCTTT. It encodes CASSSQLSQAFF.

The CDR3: CASAGGYEQYF. The CDR3 DNA is TGTGCCAGTGCGGGGGGCTACGAGCAGTACTTC. The chain has TRBV12-3 or TRBV12-4 and TRBJ2-7; 8 nucleotides line up with TRBD2. The CDR3 covers 11 residues. The V segment lost 9 bases and the J segment 3 bases; nucleotides outside the gene matches: 1.

The DNA of the CDR3 is TGTGCCAGCAGGGGGACAGGGGAGCTGTTTTTT. Its protein product is CASRGTGELFF. The rearrangement links TRBV7-8 to TRBJ2-2, with D maybe TRBD1 (6 bases). Germline V CDR1 and CDR2: SGHVS, FQNEAQ. The CDR3 consists of 11 residues. V lost 6 bases, J lost 8 bases, and 7 bases lay in between.

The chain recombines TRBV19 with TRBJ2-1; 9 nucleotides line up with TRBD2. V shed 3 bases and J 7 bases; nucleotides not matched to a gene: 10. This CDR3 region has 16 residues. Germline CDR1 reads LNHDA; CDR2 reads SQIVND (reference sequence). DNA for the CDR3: TGTGCCAGTAGTATGGCGGGGGGGGGATTGAGGAATGAGCAGTTCTTC. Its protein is CASSMAGGGLRNEQFF.

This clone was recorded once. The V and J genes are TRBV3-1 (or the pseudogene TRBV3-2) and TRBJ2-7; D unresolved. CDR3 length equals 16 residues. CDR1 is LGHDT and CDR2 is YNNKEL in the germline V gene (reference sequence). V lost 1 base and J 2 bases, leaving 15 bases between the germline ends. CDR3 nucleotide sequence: TGTGCCAGCAGCCAAGGCTGGGCAGGATTGGCCTACGAGCAGTACTTC. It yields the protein CASSQGWAGLAYEQYF.

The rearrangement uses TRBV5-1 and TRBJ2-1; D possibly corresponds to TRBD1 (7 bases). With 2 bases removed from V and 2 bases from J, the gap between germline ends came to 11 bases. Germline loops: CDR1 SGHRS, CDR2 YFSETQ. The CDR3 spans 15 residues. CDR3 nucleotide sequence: TGCGCCAGCAGCTTTACAGGGGAGGCCTACAATGAGCAGTTCTTC. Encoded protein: CASSFTGEAYNEQFF.

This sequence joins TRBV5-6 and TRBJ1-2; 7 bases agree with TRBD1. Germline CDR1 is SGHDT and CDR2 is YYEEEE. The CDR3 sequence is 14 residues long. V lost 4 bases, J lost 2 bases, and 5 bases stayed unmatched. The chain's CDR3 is CASSLTGPNYGYTF. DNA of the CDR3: TGTGCCAGCAGCCTGACAGGGCCCAACTATGGCTACACCTTC. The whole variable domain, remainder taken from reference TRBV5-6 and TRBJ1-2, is DAGVTQSPTHLIKTRGQQVTLRCSPKSGHDTVSWYQQALGQGPQFIFQYYEEEERQRGNFPDRFSGHQFPNYSSELNVNALLLGDSALYLCASSLTGPNYGYTFGSGTRLTVV.

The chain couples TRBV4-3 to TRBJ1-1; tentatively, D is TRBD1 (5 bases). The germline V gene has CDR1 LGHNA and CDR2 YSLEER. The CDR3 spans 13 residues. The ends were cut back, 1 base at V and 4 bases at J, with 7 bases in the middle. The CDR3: CASSQAQGTEAFF. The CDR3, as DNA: TGCGCCAGCAGCCAAGCTCAGGGCACTGAAGCTTTCTTT.

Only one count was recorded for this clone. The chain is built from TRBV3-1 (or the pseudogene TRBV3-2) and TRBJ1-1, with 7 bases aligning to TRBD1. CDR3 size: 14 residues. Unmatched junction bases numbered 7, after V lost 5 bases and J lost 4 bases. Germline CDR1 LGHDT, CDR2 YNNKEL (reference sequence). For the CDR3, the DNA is TGTGCCAGCAGCGGTAAGGGGGCCAGCACTGAAGCTTTCTTT. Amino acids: CASSGKGASTEAFF.

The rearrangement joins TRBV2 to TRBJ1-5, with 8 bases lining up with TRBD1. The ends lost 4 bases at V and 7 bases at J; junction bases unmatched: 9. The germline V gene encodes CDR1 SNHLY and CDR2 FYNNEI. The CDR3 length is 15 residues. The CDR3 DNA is TGTGCCAGCAGTGTTAACAGGGGGGGGGTACAGCCCCAGCATTTT. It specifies CASSVNRGGVQPQHF.

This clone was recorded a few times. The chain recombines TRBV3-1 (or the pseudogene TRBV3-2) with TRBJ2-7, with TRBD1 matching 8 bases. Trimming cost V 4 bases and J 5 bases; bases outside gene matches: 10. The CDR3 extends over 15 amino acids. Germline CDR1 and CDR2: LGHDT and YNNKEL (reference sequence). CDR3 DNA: TGTGCCAGCAGCCCAGGACAGGGATTGGGGAACGAGCAGTACTTC. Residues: CASSPGQGLGNEQYF.

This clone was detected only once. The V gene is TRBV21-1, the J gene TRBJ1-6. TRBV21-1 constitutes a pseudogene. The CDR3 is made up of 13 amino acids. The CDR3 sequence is CASSKAEGSPLHF. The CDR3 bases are TGTGCCAGCAGCAAAGCTGAGGGATCACCCCTCCACTTT.

The CDR3 region has the DNA TGTGCCACCACCCCAGACAGACTGAACACTGAAGCTTTCTTT. This encodes CATTPDRLNTEAFF. V gene TRBV15 combines with J gene TRBJ1-1; possibly TRBD1 for D (5 bases). V shed 7 bases and J shed 0 bases, with 12 bases lying between them. The CDR3 totals 14 residues. Per germline, CDR1 LNHNV and CDR2 YYDKDF (reference sequence).

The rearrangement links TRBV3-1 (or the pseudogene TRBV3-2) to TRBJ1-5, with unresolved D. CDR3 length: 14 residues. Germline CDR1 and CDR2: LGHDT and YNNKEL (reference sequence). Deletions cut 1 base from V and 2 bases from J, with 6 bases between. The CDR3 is CASSQAGGNQPQHF. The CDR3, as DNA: TGTGCCAGCAGCCAAGCCGGAGGCAATCAGCCCCAGCATTTT.

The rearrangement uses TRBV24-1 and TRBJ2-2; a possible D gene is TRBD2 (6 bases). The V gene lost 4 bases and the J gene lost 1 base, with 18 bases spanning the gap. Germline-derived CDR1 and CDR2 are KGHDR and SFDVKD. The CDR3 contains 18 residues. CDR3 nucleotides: TGTGCCACCAGTGACGAACTAACAGGAGGGAAGAACACCGGGGAGCTGTTTTTT. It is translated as CATSDELTGGKNTGELFF.

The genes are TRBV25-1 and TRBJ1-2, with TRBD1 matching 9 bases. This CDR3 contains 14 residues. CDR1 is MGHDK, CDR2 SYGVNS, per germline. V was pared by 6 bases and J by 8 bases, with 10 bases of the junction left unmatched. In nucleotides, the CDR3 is TGTGCCAGCAGGAAATCCGGGACAGGGAACGGCTACACCTTC. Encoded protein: CASRKSGTGNGYTF.

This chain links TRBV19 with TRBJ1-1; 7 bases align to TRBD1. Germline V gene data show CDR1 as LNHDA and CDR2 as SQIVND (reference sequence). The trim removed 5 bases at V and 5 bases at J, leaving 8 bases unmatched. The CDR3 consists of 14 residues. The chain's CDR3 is CASSADREGTEAFF. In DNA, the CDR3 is TGTGCCAGTAGTGCCGACAGGGAAGGGACTGAAGCTTTCTTT.

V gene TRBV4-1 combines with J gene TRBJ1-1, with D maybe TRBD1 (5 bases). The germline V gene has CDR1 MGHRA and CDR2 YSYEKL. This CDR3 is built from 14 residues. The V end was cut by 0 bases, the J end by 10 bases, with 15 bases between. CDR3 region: CASSQDSGENRAFF. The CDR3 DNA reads TGCGCCAGCAGCCAAGACTCGGGGGAGAACAGAGCTTTCTTT.

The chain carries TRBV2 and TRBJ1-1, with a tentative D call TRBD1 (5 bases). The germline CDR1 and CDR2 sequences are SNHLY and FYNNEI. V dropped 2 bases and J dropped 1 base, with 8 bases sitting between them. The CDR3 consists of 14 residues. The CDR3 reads CASSERGGNTEAFF. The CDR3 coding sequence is TGTGCCAGCAGTGAAAGGGGTGGGAACACTGAAGCTTTCTTT.

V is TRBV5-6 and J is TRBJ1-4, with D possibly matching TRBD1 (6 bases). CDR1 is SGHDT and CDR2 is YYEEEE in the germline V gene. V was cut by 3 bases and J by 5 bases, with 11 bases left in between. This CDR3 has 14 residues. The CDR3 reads CASSYTTGNEKLFF. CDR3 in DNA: TGTGCCAGCAGCTATACCACAGGGAATGAAAAACTGTTTTTT. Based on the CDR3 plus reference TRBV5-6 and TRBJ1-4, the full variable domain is DAGVTQSPTHLIKTRGQQVTLRCSPKSGHDTVSWYQQALGQGPQFIFQYYEEEERQRGNFPDRFSGHQFPNYSSELNVNALLLGDSALYLCASSYTTGNEKLFFGSGTQLSVL.

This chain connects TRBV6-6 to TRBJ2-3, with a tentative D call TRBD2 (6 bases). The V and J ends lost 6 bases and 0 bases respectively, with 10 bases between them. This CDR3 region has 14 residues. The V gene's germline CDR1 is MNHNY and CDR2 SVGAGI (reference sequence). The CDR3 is CASSRTTSTDTQYF. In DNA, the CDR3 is TGTGCCAGCAGCAGGACTACTAGCACAGATACGCAGTATTTT.

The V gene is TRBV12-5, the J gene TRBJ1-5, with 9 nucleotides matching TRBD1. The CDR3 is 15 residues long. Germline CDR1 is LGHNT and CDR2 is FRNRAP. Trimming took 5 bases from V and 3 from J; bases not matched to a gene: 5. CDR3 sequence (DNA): TGTGCTAGTGGTCTGGACAGGGGCCCCAATCAGCCCCAGCATTTT. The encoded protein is CASGLDRGPNQPQHF.